The TCR beta chain under discussion was sequenced for a study of T cell repertoires in cytomegalovirus infection. Across the whole study: Public TCR beta signatures provided an indication of both CMV infection and a matching HLA type. Study-wide findings and caveats: Within the response measured ex vivo, HLA-C-restricted CMV-specific TCR beta clonotypes were dominant. CMV carriers with the relevant HLA were identified by cumulative public TCR beta family frequency.

TCRdb independently ran MiXCR on the reads; one entry per CDR3 protein. The data hold some 600,000 distinct CDR3 sequences, with 20% to 30% observed a single time. Points on this clonotype: No antigen is known for it.

This CDR3 region has 14 residues. V lost 5 bases to trimming and J lost 5 bases, with 14 bases between them. Germline V gives CDR1 SGHVS, CDR2 FNYEAQ. The TCR was taken from a human donor in good health (CMV status not recorded). Some clones in this sample may be carry-over from other donors' samples. The sequenced sample consisted of CD8+ T cells from PBMCs. This chain joins TRBV7-6 and TRBJ2-3, with a tentative D call TRBD2 (6 bases). DNA of the CDR3: TGTGCCAGCAGCCCCGATGGGGGGAAAGATACGCAGTATTTT. Its protein product is CASSPDGGKDTQYF.